The T cell receptor (beta chain) under discussion was sequenced for a study of monozygotic twins with inflammatory bowel disease. Notes on the study in general: Healthy co-twins, by inverse Simpson, had higher TCRbeta diversity than their siblings with IBD.

Germline V gene sequence: CDR1 MNHEY, CDR2 SMNVEV (reference sequence). The CDR3 has 15 amino acids. Turning to this clonotype: Its specificity is not known.

Input per TCR library consisted of roughly 4,000 ng of total RNA. TCRdb reprocessed the 5' RACE reads and keeps a single row for each CDR3 protein, giving no DNA. Its table lists a few hundred thousand distinct CDR3 sequences. V is TRBV27 and J is TRBJ2-7; TCRdb picks TRBD1, but there is no DNA to check that call. The sequence was obtained from a human donor with ulcerative colitis or Crohn's disease, or a healthy co-twin of an affected twin (not recorded which). Sequenced: blood. The CDR3 loop reads CASSLPTGDSYEQYF.